This passage covers 29 T cell receptor beta chains from one sample sequenced in a study of human thymus T cells. TCRdb keeps only in-frame clones here, not all; method: immunoSEQ multiplex PCR. Of some 44,000 clones listed, 85% to 95% are singletons. Source material: blood. All receptors come from a girl under three years old with a congenital heart defect but otherwise immunologically healthy.

The rearrangement uses TRBV27 and TRBJ2-1; TRBD2 matches at 11 bases. From germline, CDR1 is MNHEY and CDR2 SMNVEV (reference sequence). The V gene end was trimmed by 5 bases and the J gene end by 2 bases; junction bases not matched to a gene: 2. The length of the CDR3 is 15 residues. The CDR3 nucleotides read TGTGCCAGCAGTCTAGCGGGAGGCCCCTACAATGAGCAGTTCTTC. Translated, it gives CASSLAGGPYNEQFF.

The V gene is TRBV7-9, the J gene TRBJ2-5; weak D call: TRBD2 (5 bases). V lost 1 base, J lost 0 bases, and 15 bases lay in between. This CDR3 is 17 amino acids long. CDR1 and CDR2 from the germline V gene are SEHNR and FQNEAQ (reference sequence). The CDR3 DNA reads as TGTGCCAGCAGCTTAGATCGGGGTACATCTGACCAAGAGACCCAGTACTTC. This translates into CASSLDRGTSDQETQYF.

This sequence joins TRBV2 and TRBJ2-1, with TRBD2 identical over 7 bases. The CDR3 totals 15 residues. The germline gives CDR1 SNHLY, CDR2 FYNNEI. J gave up 4 bases and V 5 bases, and 8 bases lay outside the gene matches. CDR3 DNA: TGTGCCAGCAGTCTAGCGGAGTTAGATTACAATGAGCAGTTCTTC. Translating it yields CASSLAELDYNEQFF. The full variable domain, rest sourced from reference TRBV2 and TRBJ2-1, is EPEVTQTPSHQVTQMGQEVILRCVPISNHLYFYWYRQILGQKVEFLVSFYNNEISEKSEIFDDQFSVERPDGSNFTLKIRSTKLEDSAMYFCASSLAELDYNEQFFGPGTRLTVL.

This chain links TRBV2 with TRBJ2-3; 11 bases are shared with TRBD2. In germline, CDR1 is SNHLY, CDR2 FYNNEI. The CDR3 runs 13 residues. Trimming took 6 bases from V and 8 from J; bases not matched to a gene: 4. The CDR3 nucleotides read TGTGCCAGCAGACTAGCGGGAGCGGCTACGCAGTATTTT. This codes for CASRLAGAATQYF.

This clone showed up just once. The chain couples TRBV4-3 to TRBJ2-1, with D possibly TRBD2 on 6 matching bases. Germline V lookup: CDR1 LGHNA, CDR2 YSLEER. This CDR3 is built from 14 residues. The V end lost 4 bases, the J end lost 3 bases, and 10 bases lay between the germline ends. The CDR3 region has the DNA TGCGCCAGCAGCCCGGAGGACTACTACAATGAGCAGTTCTTC. It encodes CASSPEDYYNEQFF.

The chain joins TRBV7-2 to TRBJ2-2; the D is unclear. Trimming removed 2 bases at V and 2 bases at J, with 12 bases between. The germline V gene encodes CDR1 SGHTA and CDR2 FQGNSA. The CDR3 runs to 16 residues. DNA of the CDR3: TGTGCCAGCAGCTTAATGCAAAGGGCCAACACCGGGGAGCTGTTTTTT. Translating gives CASSLMQRANTGELFF. Filled out from reference TRBV7-2 and TRBJ2-2, the complete variable domain reads GAGVSQSPSNKVTEKGKDVELRCDPISGHTALYWYRQSLGQGLEFLIYFQGNSAPDKSGLPSDRFSAERTGGSVSTLTIQRTQQEDSAVYLCASSLMQRANTGELFFGEGSRLTVL.

The genes are TRBV6-1 and TRBJ1-5; D not resolved. The ends were cut back, 2 bases at V and 1 base at J, with 12 bases in the middle. This CDR3 comprises 16 residues. Looked up from germline, CDR1 is MNHNS and CDR2 is SASEGT. The CDR3 sequence: CASSEMIGESNQPQHF. In nucleotides, the CDR3 is TGTGCCAGCAGTGAAATGATTGGGGAAAGCAATCAGCCCCAGCATTTT.

V usage is TRBV6-1 and J usage is TRBJ1-3, with D uncertain. This CDR3 spans 15 amino acids. CDR1 and CDR2 (germline): MNHNS, SASEGT. Trimming removed 3 bases from V and 0 bases from J, with 9 bases in between. As DNA, the CDR3 is TGTGCCAGCAGTGACCAGCTTTACTCTGGAAACACCATATATTTT. It translates to CASSDQLYSGNTIYF.

This sequence joins TRBV13 and TRBJ2-5, with D possibly TRBD2 on 5 matching bases. The CDR3 runs to 14 residues. Per the germline V gene, CDR1 is PRHDT and CDR2 is FYEKMQ (reference sequence). Between the trimmed V and J ends, which lost 2 bases and 4 bases, there was a span of 11 bases. CDR3 loop: CASSLSLAGETQYF. Written as DNA, the CDR3 is TGTGCCAGCAGCTTATCCCTAGCCGGAGAGACCCAGTACTTC.

The genes are TRBV5-1 and TRBJ2-4, with D perhaps TRBD1 (7 bases). Trimming left V 5 bases short and J 0 bases short, with 18 bases between. This CDR3 comprises 17 residues. The V gene's germline CDR1 is SGHRS and CDR2 YFSETQ. CDR3 protein: CASSKTGSGAAKNIQYF. CDR3 coding DNA: TGCGCCAGCAGTAAGACAGGGTCGGGGGCAGCCAAAAACATTCAGTACTTC. The whole variable domain, remainder taken from reference TRBV5-1 and TRBJ2-4, is KAGVTQTPRYLIKTRGQQVTLSCSPISGHRSVSWYQQTPGQGLQFLFEYFSETQRNKGNFPGRFSGRQFSNSRSEMNVSTLELGDSALYLCASSKTGSGAAKNIQYFGAGTRLSVL.

The chain joins TRBV9 to TRBJ2-1; 13 bases line up with TRBD2. After removal of 0 bases from V and 9 bases from J, the junction contained 3 bases not matched to a gene. Germline V gene sequence: CDR1 SGDLS, CDR2 YYNGEE. The CDR3 totals 15 residues. Written as DNA, the CDR3 is TGTGCCAGCAGCGTAGGGACTAGCGGGAGCACTGAGCAGTTCTTC. The encoded protein is CASSVGTSGSTEQFF.

J is TRBJ2-1 and V is TRBV9; 14 bases line up with TRBD2. Germline V gene lookup returns CDR1 SGDLS and CDR2 YYNGEE. The CDR3 runs 17 residues. J gave up 5 bases and V 3 bases, and 7 bases lay outside the gene matches. The CDR3 reads CASSATSGRALDNEQFF. The DNA for the CDR3 is TGTGCCAGCAGCGCGACTAGCGGGAGGGCTCTAGACAATGAGCAGTTCTTC.

This chain joins TRBV7-6 and TRBJ1-1, with D perhaps TRBD1 (6 bases). Trimming pared 1 base from V and 1 base from J, leaving 13 bases between. The CDR3 totals 16 residues. Germline-derived CDR1 and CDR2 are SGHVS and FNYEAQ. The CDR3 nucleotides read TGTGCCAGCAGCTTAGGCAGAGGGGGGCGGAACACTGAAGCTTTCTTT. It encodes CASSLGRGGRNTEAFF.

This sequence joins TRBV23-1 and TRBJ1-1; D is possibly TRBD1 (5 bases). TRBV23-1 qualifies as an ORF whose function is uncertain. This CDR3 comprises 18 residues. V lost 7 bases and J lost 0, with 24 bases in between. The CDR3 DNA is TGCGCCAGCACCCACTCGGGGATAGGGGCGGCGATGAACACTGAAGCTTTCTTT. It is translated as CASTHSGIGAAMNTEAFF.

This rearrangement joins TRBV6-5 to TRBJ1-2; 7 bases fit TRBD1. The CDR3 runs 15 residues. In germline, CDR1 is MNHEY, CDR2 SVGAGI. V shed 6 bases, J shed 2 bases, and the junction held 9 bases outside the gene matches. The CDR3 DNA reads as TGTGCCAGCAGGAGATATTTGGGACAGAACTATGGCTACACCTTC. Amino acids: CASRRYLGQNYGYTF.

The chain couples TRBV21-1 to TRBJ1-4. TRBV21-1 is given as a pseudogene. The CDR3 loop spans 17 amino acids. CDR3: CASSKGEGLPEGEKLFF. CDR3 DNA: TGTGCCAGCAGCAAGGGGGAAGGGCTCCCCGAGGGAGAAAAACTGTTTTTT.

J is TRBJ1-2 and V is TRBV18; D remains unclear. The germline V and J ends were trimmed by 2 bases and 4 bases, with 5 bases remaining between them. CDR1 is KGHSH, CDR2 LQKENI, per germline. The CDR3 has 12 amino acids. CDR3 sequence: CASSPSSYGYTF. In nucleotides, the CDR3 is TGTGCCAGCTCACCATCTTCCTATGGCTACACCTTC.

The chain carries TRBV5-1 and TRBJ2-5; D unresolved. There are 11 residues in the CDR3. Trimming pared 0 bases from V and 5 bases from J, leaving 2 bases between. The germline V gene encodes CDR1 SGHRS and CDR2 YFSETQ. CDR3: CASSLDETQYF. In DNA form, the CDR3 reads TGCGCCAGCAGCTTGGATGAGACCCAGTACTTC.

This clone was recorded only once. The chain recombines TRBV19 with TRBJ2-4; 9 bases align to TRBD1. CDR1 is LNHDA, CDR2 SQIVND, per germline (reference sequence). Trimming removed 1 base from V and 1 base from J; junction bases left unmatched: 8. CDR3 length: 18 residues. The CDR3 region has the DNA TGTGCCAGTAGTATAGTGGTGGGGACAGGGACGGCCAAAAACATTCAGTACTTC. Protein product: CASSIVVGTGTAKNIQYF.

V usage is TRBV5-5 and J usage is TRBJ2-3; no firm D call. The germline V and J ends were trimmed by 4 bases and 2 bases, with 14 bases remaining between them. There are 15 residues in the CDR3. CDR1 is SGHKS, CDR2 YYEKEE, per germline (reference sequence). CDR3 sequence (DNA): TGTGCCAGCAGCACCCCGGAGTTAGCCACAGATACGCAGTATTTT. Residues: CASSTPELATDTQYF.

V usage is TRBV11-2 and J usage is TRBJ2-5, with D unclear. The V gene's germline CDR1 is SGHAT and CDR2 FQNNGV. CDR3 length equals 11 residues. Trimming removed 4 bases from V and 9 bases from J, with 9 bases in between. CDR3 amino acids: CASSSVGSQYF. The CDR3, as DNA: TGTGCCAGCAGCTCAGTAGGATCCCAGTACTTC.

This chain joins TRBV25-1 and TRBJ2-5; D remains ambiguous. V lost 2 bases and J lost 0, with 16 bases in between. The V gene's germline CDR1 is MGHDK and CDR2 SYGVNS. The CDR3 extends over 17 amino acids. The CDR3 loop reads CASSEAKTNPYQETQYF. CDR3 coding DNA: TGTGCCAGCAGTGAAGCAAAGACCAACCCGTACCAAGAGACCCAGTACTTC.

This chain links TRBV5-1 with TRBJ2-7; no definite D call. Germline assignment: CDR1 SGHRS and CDR2 YFSETQ. The CDR3 loop spans 15 amino acids. The V and J ends lost 4 bases and 3 bases respectively, with 17 bases between them. The CDR3 nucleotides are TGCGCCAGCAGCCGAATTCGATTAGGTGTCTACGAGCAGTACTTC. Its translation: CASSRIRLGVYEQYF. The complete variable domain, with remaining parts taken from reference TRBV5-1 and TRBJ2-7, reads KAGVTQTPRYLIKTRGQQVTLSCSPISGHRSVSWYQQTPGQGLQFLFEYFSETQRNKGNFPGRFSGRQFSNSRSEMNVSTLELGDSALYLCASSRIRLGVYEQYFGPGTRLTVT.

This clone was detected only once. V is TRBV7-9 and J is TRBJ2-7; the D is unclear. V gave up 5 bases and J gave up 0 bases, with 8 bases separating them. The CDR3 covers 13 residues. Germline CDR1 and CDR2: SEHNR and FQNEAQ (reference sequence). The CDR3 nucleotides read TGTGCCAGCAGCCCCCCAGCCTCCTACGAGCAGTACTTC. Translation: CASSPPASYEQYF. The variable domain in full, completed from reference TRBV7-9 and TRBJ2-7, reads DTGVSQNPRHKITKRGQNVTFRCDPISEHNRLYWYRQTLGQGPEFLTYFQNEAQLEKSRLLSDRFSAERPKGSFSTLEIQRTEQGDSAMYLCASSPPASYEQYFGPGTRLTVT.

The rearrangement links TRBV30 to TRBJ2-7, with 8 nucleotides matching TRBD1. Looked up from germline, CDR1 is GTSNPN and CDR2 is SVGIG (reference sequence). The CDR3 consists of 12 residues. J lost 10 bases, V lost 0 bases, and 5 bases had no gene match. Written as DNA, the CDR3 is TGTGCCTGGAGTGTTCGGGACAGGACTCAGTACTTC. It translates to CAWSVRDRTQYF.

This clone occurred once. The rearrangement uses TRBV10-3 and TRBJ1-1; D is possibly TRBD1 (5 bases). The V gene's germline CDR1 is ENHRY and CDR2 SYGVKD. The CDR3 contains 13 residues. V was shortened by 8 bases and J by 4 bases, with 14 bases between the two germline ends. The CDR3: CAIGGRMGTEAFF. The CDR3 coding sequence is TGTGCCATCGGGGGAAGGATGGGCACTGAAGCTTTCTTT.

This clone was picked up one time. The J gene is TRBJ2-1, the V gene TRBV11-2; D may be TRBD2 (5 bases). The CDR3 sequence is 14 residues long. V dropped 6 bases and J dropped 8 bases, with 17 bases sitting between them. The germline gives CDR1 SGHAT, CDR2 FQNNGV. This CDR3 is CASSPTAGGDEQFF. Written as DNA, the CDR3 is TGTGCCAGCAGTCCCACGGCGGGTGGCGATGAGCAGTTCTTC. The full variable domain, with the rest looked up from reference TRBV11-2 and TRBJ2-1, is EAGVAQSPRYKIIEKRQSVAFWCNPISGHATLYWYQQILGQGPKLLIQFQNNGVVDDSQLPKDRFSAERLKGVDSTLKIQPAKLEDSAVYLCASSPTAGGDEQFFGPGTRLTVL.

CDR3 DNA sequence: TGTGCCAGCAGCCGGGACCGTTTCTACGAGCAGTACTTC. Translation gives CASSRDRFYEQYF. The gene calls are TRBV7-9 and TRBJ2-7; the D gene could be TRBD1 or TRBD2 (5 bases each). The CDR3 loop spans 13 amino acids. V was trimmed by 5 bases and J by 3 bases, leaving 11 bases between them. CDR1 and CDR2 from the germline V gene are SEHNR and FQNEAQ (reference sequence).

The gene calls are TRBV2 and TRBJ1-3, with 9 bases lining up with TRBD1. This CDR3 spans 15 amino acids. In germline, CDR1 is SNHLY, CDR2 FYNNEI. Trimming took 5 bases from V and 4 from J; bases not matched to a gene: 6. The chain's CDR3 is CASSLDRGDGNTIYF. For the CDR3, the DNA is TGTGCCAGCAGTCTGGACAGGGGAGACGGAAACACCATATATTTT. Looking up the rest from reference TRBV2 and TRBJ1-3 gives the full variable domain: EPEVTQTPSHQVTQMGQEVILRCVPISNHLYFYWYRQILGQKVEFLVSFYNNEISEKSEIFDDQFSVERPDGSNFTLKIRSTKLEDSAMYFCASSLDRGDGNTIYFGEGSWLTVV.